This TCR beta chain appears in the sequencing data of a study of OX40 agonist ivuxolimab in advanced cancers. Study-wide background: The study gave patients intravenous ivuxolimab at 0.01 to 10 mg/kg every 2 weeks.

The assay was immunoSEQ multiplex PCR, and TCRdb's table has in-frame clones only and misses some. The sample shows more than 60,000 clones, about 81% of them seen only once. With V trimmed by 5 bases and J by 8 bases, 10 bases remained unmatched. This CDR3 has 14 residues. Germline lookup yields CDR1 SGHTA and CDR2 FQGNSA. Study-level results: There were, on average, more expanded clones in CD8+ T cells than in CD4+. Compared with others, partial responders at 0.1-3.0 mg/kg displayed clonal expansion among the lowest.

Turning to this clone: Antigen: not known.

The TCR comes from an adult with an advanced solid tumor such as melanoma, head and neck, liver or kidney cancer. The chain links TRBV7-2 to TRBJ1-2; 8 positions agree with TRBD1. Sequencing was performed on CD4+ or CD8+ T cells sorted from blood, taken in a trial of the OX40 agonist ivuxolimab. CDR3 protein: CASSIQTGDGGYTF. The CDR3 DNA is TGTGCCAGCAGCATCCAGACAGGGGATGGAGGCTACACCTTC.